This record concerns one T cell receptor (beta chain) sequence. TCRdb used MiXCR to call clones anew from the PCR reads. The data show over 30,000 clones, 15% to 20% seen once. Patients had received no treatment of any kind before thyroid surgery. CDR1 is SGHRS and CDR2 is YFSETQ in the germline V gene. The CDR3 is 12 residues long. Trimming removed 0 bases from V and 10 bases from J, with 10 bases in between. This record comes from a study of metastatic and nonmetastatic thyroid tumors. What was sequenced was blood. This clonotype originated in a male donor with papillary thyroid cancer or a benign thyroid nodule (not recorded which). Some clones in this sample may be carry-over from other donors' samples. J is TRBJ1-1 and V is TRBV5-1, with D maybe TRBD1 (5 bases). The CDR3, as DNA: TGCGCCAGCAGCTTGGAGGGACCCGCAGCTTTCTTT. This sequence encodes CASSLEGPAAFF.